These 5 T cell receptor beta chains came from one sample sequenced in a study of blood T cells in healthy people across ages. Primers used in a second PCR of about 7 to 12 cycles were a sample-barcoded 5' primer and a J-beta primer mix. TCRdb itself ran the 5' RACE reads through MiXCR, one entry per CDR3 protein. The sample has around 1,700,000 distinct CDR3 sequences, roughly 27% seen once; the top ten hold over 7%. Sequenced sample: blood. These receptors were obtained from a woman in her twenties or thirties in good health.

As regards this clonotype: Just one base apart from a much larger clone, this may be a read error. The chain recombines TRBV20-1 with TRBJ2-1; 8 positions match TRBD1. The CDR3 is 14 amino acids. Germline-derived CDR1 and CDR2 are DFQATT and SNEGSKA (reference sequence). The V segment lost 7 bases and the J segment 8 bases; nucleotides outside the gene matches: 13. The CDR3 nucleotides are TGCAGTGTTAGGCCTCTAACAGGGGGAGATGAGCAGTTCTTC. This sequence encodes CSVRPLTGGDEQFF.

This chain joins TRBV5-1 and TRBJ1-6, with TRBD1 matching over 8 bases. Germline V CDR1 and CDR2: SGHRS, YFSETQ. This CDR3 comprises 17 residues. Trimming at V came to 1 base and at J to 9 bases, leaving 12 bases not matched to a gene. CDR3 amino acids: CASSLTRPDRGSSPLHF. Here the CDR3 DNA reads TGCGCCAGCAGCTTGACCCGACCTGACAGGGGAAGTTCACCCCTCCACTTT. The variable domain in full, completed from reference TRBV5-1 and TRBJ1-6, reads KAGVTQTPRYLIKTRGQQVTLSCSPISGHRSVSWYQQTPGQGLQFLFEYFSETQRNKGNFPGRFSGRQFSNSRSEMNVSTLELGDSALYLCASSLTRPDRGSSPLHFGNGTRLTVT.

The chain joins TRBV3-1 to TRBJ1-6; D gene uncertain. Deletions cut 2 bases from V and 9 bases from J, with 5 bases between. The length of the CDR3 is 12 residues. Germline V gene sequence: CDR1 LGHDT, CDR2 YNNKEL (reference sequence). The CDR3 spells CASSQRGSPLHF. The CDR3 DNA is TGTGCCAGCAGCCAACGAGGTTCACCCCTCCACTTT.

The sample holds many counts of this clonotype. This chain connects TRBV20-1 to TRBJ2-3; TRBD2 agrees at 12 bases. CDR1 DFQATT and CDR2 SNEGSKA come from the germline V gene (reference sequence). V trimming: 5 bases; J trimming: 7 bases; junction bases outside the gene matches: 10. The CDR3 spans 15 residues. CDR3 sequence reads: CSAPPSGGAAYTQYF. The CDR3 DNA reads TGCAGTGCTCCTCCTAGCGGGGGGGCAGCCTATACGCAGTATTTT.

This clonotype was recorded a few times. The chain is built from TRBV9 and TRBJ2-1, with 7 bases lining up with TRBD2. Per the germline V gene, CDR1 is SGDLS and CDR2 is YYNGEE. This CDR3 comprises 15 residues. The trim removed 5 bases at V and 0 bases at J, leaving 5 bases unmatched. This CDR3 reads CASSGRGDSYNEQFF. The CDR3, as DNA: TGTGCCAGCAGTGGACGGGGGGACTCCTACAATGAGCAGTTCTTC.